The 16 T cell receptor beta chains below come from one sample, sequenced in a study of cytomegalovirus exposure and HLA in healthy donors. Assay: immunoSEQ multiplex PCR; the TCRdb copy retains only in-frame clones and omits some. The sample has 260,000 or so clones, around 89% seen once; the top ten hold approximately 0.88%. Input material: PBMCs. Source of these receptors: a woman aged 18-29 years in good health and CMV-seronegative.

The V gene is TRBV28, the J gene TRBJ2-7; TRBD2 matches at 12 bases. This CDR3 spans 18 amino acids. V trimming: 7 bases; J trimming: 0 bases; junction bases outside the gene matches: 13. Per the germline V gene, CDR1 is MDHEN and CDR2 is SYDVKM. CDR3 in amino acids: CASNAPGLAGPSSYEQYF. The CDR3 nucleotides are TGTGCCAGCAATGCCCCGGGACTAGCGGGTCCGAGCTCCTACGAGCAGTACTTC.

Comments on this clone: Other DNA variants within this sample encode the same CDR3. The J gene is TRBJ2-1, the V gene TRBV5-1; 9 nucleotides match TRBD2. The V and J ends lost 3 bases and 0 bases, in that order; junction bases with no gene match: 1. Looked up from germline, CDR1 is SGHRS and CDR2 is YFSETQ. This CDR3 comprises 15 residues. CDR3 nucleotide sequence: TGCGCCAGCAGCTATAGCGGGAGCTCCTACAATGAGCAGTTCTTC. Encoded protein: CASSYSGSSYNEQFF.

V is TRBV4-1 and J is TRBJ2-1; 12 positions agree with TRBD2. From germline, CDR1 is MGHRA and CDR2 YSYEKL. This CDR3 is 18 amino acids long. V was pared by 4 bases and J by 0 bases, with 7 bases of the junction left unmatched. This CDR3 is CASSREGLAGTSYNEQFF. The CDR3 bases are TGCGCCAGCAGCCGCGAAGGACTAGCGGGGACCTCCTACAATGAGCAGTTCTTC.

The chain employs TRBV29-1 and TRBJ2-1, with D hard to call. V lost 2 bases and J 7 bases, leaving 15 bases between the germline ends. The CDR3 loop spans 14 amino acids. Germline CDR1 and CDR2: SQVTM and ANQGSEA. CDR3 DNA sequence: TGCAGCGTTGAAATTAGTGTGTATACGAATGAGCAGTTCTTC. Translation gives CSVEISVYTNEQFF.

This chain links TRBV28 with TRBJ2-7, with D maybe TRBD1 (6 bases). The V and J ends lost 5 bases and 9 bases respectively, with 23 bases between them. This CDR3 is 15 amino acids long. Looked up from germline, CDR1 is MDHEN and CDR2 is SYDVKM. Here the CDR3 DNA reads TGTGCCAGCAGTGGGTACAGGGTTGAATCCCCTGGGCAGTACTTC. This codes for CASSGYRVESPGQYF.

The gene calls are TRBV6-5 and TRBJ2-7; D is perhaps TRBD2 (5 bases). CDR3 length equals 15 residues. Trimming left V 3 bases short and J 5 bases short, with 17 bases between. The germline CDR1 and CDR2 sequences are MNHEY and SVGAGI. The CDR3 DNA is TGTGCCAGCAGTTATGTTTCAGGTTACGGGGACGAGCAGTACTTC. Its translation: CASSYVSGYGDEQYF.

The CDR3, as DNA: TGCGCCAGCAGCCTGGAAGGACTAGTTTCCCCAGAGCAGTTCTTC. It encodes CASSLEGLVSPEQFF. The chain joins TRBV5-1 to TRBJ2-1; 7 positions match TRBD2. CDR3 length: 15 residues. V shed 4 bases, J shed 10 bases, and the junction held 14 bases outside the gene matches. CDR1 and CDR2 from the germline V gene are SGHRS and YFSETQ. Complete variable domain (other parts from reference TRBV5-1 and TRBJ2-1): KAGVTQTPRYLIKTRGQQVTLSCSPISGHRSVSWYQQTPGQGLQFLFEYFSETQRNKGNFPGRFSGRQFSNSRSEMNVSTLELGDSALYLCASSLEGLVSPEQFFGPGTRLTVL.

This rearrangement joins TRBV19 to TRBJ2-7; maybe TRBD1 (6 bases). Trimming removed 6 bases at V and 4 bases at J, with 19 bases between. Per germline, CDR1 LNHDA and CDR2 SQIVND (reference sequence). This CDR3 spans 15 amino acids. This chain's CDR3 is CASSRVGASRYEQYF. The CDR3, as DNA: TGTGCCAGTAGCAGGGTGGGGGCATCACGATACGAGCAGTACTTC.

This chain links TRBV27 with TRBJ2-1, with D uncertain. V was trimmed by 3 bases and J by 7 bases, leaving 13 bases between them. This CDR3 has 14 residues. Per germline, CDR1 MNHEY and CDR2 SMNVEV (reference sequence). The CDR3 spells CASSFFVAANEQFF. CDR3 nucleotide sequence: TGTGCCAGCAGTTTCTTCGTGGCCGCAAATGAGCAGTTCTTC.

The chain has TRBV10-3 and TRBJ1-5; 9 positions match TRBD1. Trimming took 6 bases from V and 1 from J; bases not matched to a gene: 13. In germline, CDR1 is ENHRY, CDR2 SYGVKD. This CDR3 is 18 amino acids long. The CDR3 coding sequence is TGTGCCATCAGACAGACAGGGGGAGTTAGAGAGAGCAATCAGCCCCAGCATTTT. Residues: CAIRQTGGVRESNQPQHF.

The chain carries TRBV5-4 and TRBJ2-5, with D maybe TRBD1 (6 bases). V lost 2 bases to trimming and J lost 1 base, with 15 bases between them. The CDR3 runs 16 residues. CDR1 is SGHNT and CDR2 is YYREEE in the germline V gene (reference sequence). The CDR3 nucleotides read TGTGCCAGCAGCTTAGGGACCGGGACATTCCAAGAGACCCAGTACTTC. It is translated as CASSLGTGTFQETQYF.

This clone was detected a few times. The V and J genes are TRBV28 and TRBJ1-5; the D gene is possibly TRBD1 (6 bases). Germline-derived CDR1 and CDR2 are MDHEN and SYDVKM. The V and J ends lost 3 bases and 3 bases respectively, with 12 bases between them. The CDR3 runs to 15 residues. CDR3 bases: TGTGCCAGCAGTTTGGGGGGGCGAGTCAATCAGCCCCAGCATTTT. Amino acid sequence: CASSLGGRVNQPQHF.

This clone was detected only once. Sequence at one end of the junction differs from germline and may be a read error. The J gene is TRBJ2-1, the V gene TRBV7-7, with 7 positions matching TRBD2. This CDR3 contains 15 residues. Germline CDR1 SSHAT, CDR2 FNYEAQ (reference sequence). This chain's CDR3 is CASSLMAGVVNEQFF. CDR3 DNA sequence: TGTGCTAGCAGCCTGATGGCGGGAGTGGTAAATGAGCAGTTCTTC.

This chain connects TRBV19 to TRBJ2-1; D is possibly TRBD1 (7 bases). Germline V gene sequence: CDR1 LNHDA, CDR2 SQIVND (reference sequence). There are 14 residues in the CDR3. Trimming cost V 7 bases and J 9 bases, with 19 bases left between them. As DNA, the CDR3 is TGTGCCAGTACCCTGGGGGGCAGGGGGGTTGAGCAGTTCTTC. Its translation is CASTLGGRGVEQFF.

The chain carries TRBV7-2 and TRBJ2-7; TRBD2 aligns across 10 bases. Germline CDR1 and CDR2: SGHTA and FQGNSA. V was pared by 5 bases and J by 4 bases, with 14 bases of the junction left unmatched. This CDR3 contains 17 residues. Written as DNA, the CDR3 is TGTGCCAGCAGCCGGCGCGGAGCTAGCGGGAGATGGTACGAGCAGTACTTC. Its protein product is CASSRRGASGRWYEQYF.

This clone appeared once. The CDR3: CASGMTGTSTDTQYF. The CDR3 nucleotides read TGTGCCAGCGGGATGACAGGGACTAGCACAGATACGCAGTATTTT. The chain carries TRBV27 and TRBJ2-3, with a possible D match to TRBD1 (7 bases). The germline V and J ends were trimmed by 8 bases and 0 bases, with 15 bases remaining between them. CDR3 length: 15 amino acids. From germline, CDR1 is MNHEY and CDR2 SMNVEV (reference sequence).